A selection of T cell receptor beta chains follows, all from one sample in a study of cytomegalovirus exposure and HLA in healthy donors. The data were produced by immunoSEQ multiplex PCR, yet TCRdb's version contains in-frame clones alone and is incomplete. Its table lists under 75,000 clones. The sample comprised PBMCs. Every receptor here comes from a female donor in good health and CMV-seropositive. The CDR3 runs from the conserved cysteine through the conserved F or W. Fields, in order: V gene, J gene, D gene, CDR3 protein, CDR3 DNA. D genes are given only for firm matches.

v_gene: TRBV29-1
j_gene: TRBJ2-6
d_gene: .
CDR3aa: CSVAGRLSGANVLTF
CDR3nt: TGCAGCGTCGCGGGACGCCTATCTGGGGCCAACGTCCTGACTTTC

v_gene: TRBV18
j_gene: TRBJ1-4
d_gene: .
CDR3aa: CASSSGATNEKLFF
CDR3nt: TGTGCCAGCTCGTCAGGGGCAACTAATGAAAAACTGTTTTTT

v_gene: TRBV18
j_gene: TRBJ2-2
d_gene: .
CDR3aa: CASSPPSNTGELFF
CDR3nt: TGTGCCAGCTCACCACCTTCTAACACCGGGGAGCTGTTTTTT

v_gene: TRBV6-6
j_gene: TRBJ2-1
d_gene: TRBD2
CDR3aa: CASSYPAGGDNEQFF
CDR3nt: TGTGCCAGCAGTTACCCAGCGGGAGGGGACAATGAGCAGTTCTTC

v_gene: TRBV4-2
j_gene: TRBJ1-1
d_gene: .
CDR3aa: CASSQDRDTEAFF
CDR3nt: TGTGCCAGCAGCCAAGACAGGGACACTGAAGCTTTCTTT

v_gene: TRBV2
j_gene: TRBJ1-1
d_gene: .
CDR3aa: CASLSDPAGNTEAFF
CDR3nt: TGTGCCAGTCTCTCGGATCCAGCGGGCAACACTGAAGCTTTCTTT

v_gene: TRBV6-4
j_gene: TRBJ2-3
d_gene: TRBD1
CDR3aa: CASSDSSGTGITDTQYF
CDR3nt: TGTGCCAGCAGTGATTCTTCCGGGACAGGGATTACAGATACGCAGTATTTT

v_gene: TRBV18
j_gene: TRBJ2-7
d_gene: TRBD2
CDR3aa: CASSPNSGTPYEQYF
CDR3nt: TGTGCCAGCTCACCAAATAGCGGGACCCCCTACGAGCAGTACTTC

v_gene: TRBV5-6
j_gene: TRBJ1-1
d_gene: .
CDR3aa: CASSLVQLNTEAFF
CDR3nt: TGTGCCAGCAGCTTGGTACAGCTGAACACTGAAGCTTTCTTT

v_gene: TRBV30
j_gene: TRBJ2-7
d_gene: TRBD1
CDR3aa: CAWSRTGTSYEQYF
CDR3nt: TGTGCCTGGAGTAGGACAGGGACAAGCTACGAGCAGTACTTC

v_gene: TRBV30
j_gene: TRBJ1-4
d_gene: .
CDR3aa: CAWSLGGGTEKLFF
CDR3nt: TGTGCCTGGAGTCTAGGGGGGGGAACTGAAAAACTGTTTTTT

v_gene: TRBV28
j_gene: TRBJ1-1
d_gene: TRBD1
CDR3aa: CASSTDREGTEAFF
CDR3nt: TGTGCCAGCAGTACGGACAGGGAGGGAACTGAAGCTTTCTTT

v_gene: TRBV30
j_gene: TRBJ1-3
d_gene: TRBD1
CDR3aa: CAWDRGRLLSGNTIYF
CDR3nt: TGTGCCTGGGACAGGGGAAGGCTACTCTCTGGAAACACCATATATTTT

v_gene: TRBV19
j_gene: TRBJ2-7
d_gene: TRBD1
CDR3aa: CASSYGTGVYEQYF
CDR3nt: TGTGCCAGTAGTTACGGGACAGGGGTTTACGAGCAGTACTTC

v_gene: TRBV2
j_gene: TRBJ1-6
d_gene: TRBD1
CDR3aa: CASSGRQGRANSPLHF
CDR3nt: TGTGCCAGCAGTGGCCGACAGGGCCGGGCTAATTCACCCCTCCACTTT

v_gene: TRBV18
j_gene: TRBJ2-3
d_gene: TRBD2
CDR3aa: CASSEWGGSTDTQYF
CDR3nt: TGTGCCAGCTCGGAATGGGGGGGGAGCACAGATACGCAGTATTTT

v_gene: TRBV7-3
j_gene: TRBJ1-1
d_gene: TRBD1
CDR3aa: CASSSYRGAEAFF
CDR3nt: TGTGCCAGCAGCTCGTACAGGGGGGCAGAAGCTTTCTTT

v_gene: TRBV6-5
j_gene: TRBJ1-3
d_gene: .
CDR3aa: CASSYDGTGYGNTIYF
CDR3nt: TGTGCCAGCAGTTACGACGGCACAGGGTACGGAAACACCATATATTTT

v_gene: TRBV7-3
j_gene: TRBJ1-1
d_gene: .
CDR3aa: CASSTQGNTEAFF
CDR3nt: TGTGCCAGCAGCACTCAGGGGAACACTGAAGCTTTCTTT

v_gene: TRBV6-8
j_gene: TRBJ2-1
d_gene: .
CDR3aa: CASTTRANVQFRQFF
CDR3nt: TGTGCCAGCACCACGCGGGCCAACGTCCAATTCCGGCAGTTCTTC

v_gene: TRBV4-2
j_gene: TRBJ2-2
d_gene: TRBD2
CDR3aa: CASSQVGAGGVGELFF
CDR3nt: TGTGCCAGCAGCCAGGTGGGAGCGGGGGGAGTCGGGGAGCTGTTTTTT

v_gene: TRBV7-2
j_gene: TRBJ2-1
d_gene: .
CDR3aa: CASSLDHSSYNEQFF
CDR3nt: TGTGCCAGCAGCTTAGACCACAGCTCCTACAATGAGCAGTTCTTC

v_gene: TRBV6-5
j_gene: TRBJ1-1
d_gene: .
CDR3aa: CASRQKRNTEAFF
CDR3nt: TGTGCCAGCAGGCAAAAGCGGAACACTGAAGCTTTCTTT

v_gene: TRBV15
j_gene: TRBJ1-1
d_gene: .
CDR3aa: CATSREPMDTEAFF
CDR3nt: TGTGCCACCAGCAGAGAGCCTATGGACACTGAAGCTTTCTTT

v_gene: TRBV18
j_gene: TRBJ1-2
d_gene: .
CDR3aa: CASSPPTQSGGYTF
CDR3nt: TGTGCCAGCTCACCACCCACCCAGTCAGGTGGCTACACCTTC

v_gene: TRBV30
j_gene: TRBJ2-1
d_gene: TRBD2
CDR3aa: CAWWSGRAGNLYNEQFF
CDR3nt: TGTGCCTGGTGGAGCGGGAGGGCCGGGAACCTGTACAATGAGCAGTTCTTC

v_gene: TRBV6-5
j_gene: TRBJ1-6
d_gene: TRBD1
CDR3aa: CASRDRQDSPLHF
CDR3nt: TGTGCCAGCAGGGACAGGCAAGATTCACCCCTCCACTTT

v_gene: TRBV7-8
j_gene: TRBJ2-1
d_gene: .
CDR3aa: CASSLTTGEWNEQFF
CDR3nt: TGTGCCAGCAGCTTAACGACGGGGGAATGGAATGAGCAGTTCTTC

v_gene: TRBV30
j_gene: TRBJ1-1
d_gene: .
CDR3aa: CAWSVRGMNTEAFF
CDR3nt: TGTGCCTGGAGTGTGAGAGGGATGAACACTGAAGCTTTCTTT

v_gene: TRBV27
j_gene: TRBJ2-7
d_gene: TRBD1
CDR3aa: CASRKGAQGTYEQYF
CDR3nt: TGTGCCAGCAGGAAAGGGGCACAGGGGACCTACGAGCAGTACTTC

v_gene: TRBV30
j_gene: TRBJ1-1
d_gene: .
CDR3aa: CAWTRTLTNTEAFF
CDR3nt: TGTGCCTGGACCCGGACACTAACGAACACTGAAGCTTTCTTT

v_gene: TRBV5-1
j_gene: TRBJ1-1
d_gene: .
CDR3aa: CASSQGEGNTEAFF
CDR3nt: TGCGCCAGCAGCCAAGGGGAGGGGAACACTGAAGCTTTCTTT

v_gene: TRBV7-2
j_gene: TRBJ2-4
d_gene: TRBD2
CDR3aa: CASSLRWGTSGNYIQYF
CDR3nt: TGTGCCAGCAGCTTAAGATGGGGGACTAGCGGGAATTACATTCAGTACTTC

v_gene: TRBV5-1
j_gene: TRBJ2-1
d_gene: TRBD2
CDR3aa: CASSLGGSGSGNEQFF
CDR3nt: TGCGCCAGCAGCTTGGGTGGTAGCGGGAGTGGGAATGAGCAGTTCTTC